Following are 9 T cell receptor beta chains from one sample sequenced in a study of blood T cell repertoires in COVID-19. Generated by immunoSEQ multiplex PCR, the TCRdb table keeps only in-frame clones and is missing some. The sample has roughly 120,000 clones, approximately 84% seen once; the top ten hold 1.9%. The specimen was peripheral blood. These receptor sequences come from a man between 65 and 85 years old with acute or convalescent COVID-19.

The chain couples TRBV4-2 to TRBJ2-5; TRBD2 matches 10 bases. Germline lookup yields CDR1 LGHNA and CDR2 YNFKEQ. The CDR3 totals 16 residues. The V and J ends lost 1 base and 7 bases, in that order; junction bases with no gene match: 9. The CDR3 nucleotides read TGTGCCAGCAGCCAAGCGGGAAGCGGGGGGGCCGGGACCCAGTACTTC. As protein: CASSQAGSGGAGTQYF.

The chain carries TRBV3-1 (or the pseudogene TRBV3-2) and TRBJ2-7; 8 nucleotides line up with TRBD1. Germline CDR1 LGHDT, CDR2 YNNKEL (reference sequence). This CDR3 has 15 residues. After removal of 0 bases from V and 6 bases from J, the junction contained 7 bases not matched to a gene. The CDR3 reads CASSQDRSGGGEQYF. The CDR3 DNA sequence: TGTGCCAGCAGCCAAGATAGGTCAGGGGGCGGCGAGCAGTACTTC.

The V call is TRBV7-9, the J call TRBJ2-5, with 14 bases identical to TRBD2. With V trimmed by 3 bases and J by 4 bases, 4 bases remained unmatched. CDR1 is SEHNR, CDR2 FQNEAQ, per germline (reference sequence). CDR3 length: 16 amino acids. The CDR3 region has the DNA TGTGCCAGCAGCTTCAGACTAGCGGGGGGGCCAGAGACCCAGTACTTC. This encodes CASSFRLAGGPETQYF.

Only one count was recorded for this clone. V is TRBV27 and J is TRBJ2-2; 7 bases align to TRBD1. There are 14 residues in the CDR3. Trimming cost V 5 bases and J 6 bases; bases outside gene matches: 6. Germline CDR1 reads MNHEY; CDR2 reads SMNVEV (reference sequence). CDR3 amino acids: CASSLLTGAGELFF. The DNA of the CDR3 is TGTGCCAGCAGTCTCCTCACAGGGGCCGGGGAGCTGTTTTTT.

The chain is built from TRBV5-6 and TRBJ1-2; 10 positions match TRBD1. Germline CDR1 is SGHDT and CDR2 is YYEEEE. The junction had 8 bases not matched to a gene; V was cut back by 3 bases and J by 6 bases. This CDR3 is 15 amino acids long. CDR3 sequence reads: CASSYRDRGVHGYTF. As DNA, the CDR3 is TGTGCCAGCAGCTACCGGGACAGGGGCGTGCATGGCTACACCTTC. The whole variable domain, filled in from reference TRBV5-6 and TRBJ1-2, reads DAGVTQSPTHLIKTRGQQVTLRCSPKSGHDTVSWYQQALGQGPQFIFQYYEEEERQRGNFPDRFSGHQFPNYSSELNVNALLLGDSALYLCASSYRDRGVHGYTFGSGTRLTVV.

This rearrangement joins TRBV5-8 to TRBJ2-7, with 8 nucleotides matching TRBD1. Trimming cost V 1 base and J 5 bases; bases outside gene matches: 8. This CDR3 region has 15 residues. CDR1 and CDR2 (germline): SGHTS, YDEGEE. Written as DNA, the CDR3 is TGTGCCAGCAGCTTGTATACAGGGGGTGGCCACGAGCAGTACTTC. This translates into CASSLYTGGGHEQYF.

The rearrangement joins TRBV3-1 (or the pseudogene TRBV3-2) to TRBJ2-1; D is possibly TRBD1 (5 bases). The CDR3 loop spans 15 amino acids. Germline V gene sequence: CDR1 LGHDT, CDR2 YNNKEL (reference sequence). V was cut by 0 bases and J by 1 base, with 7 bases left in between. CDR3 nucleotides: TGTGCCAGCAGCCAAGATCAGGGTTCCTACAATGAGCAGTTCTTC. Protein product: CASSQDQGSYNEQFF.

The gene calls are TRBV6-5 and TRBJ2-1; D ambiguous. CDR3 length: 15 amino acids. The V gene lost 3 bases and the J gene lost 5 bases, with 14 bases spanning the gap. Germline V CDR1 and CDR2: MNHEY, SVGAGI. The CDR3 nucleotides read TGTGCCAGCAGTTATTCATGGCGGATTGACAATGAGCAGTTCTTC. This gives the protein CASSYSWRIDNEQFF.

This rearrangement joins TRBV29-1 to TRBJ1-2, with 9 bases identical to TRBD1. The CDR3 length is 16 residues. Trimming cost V 3 bases and J 2 bases; bases outside gene matches: 10. Germline V gene data show CDR1 as SQVTM and CDR2 as ANQGSEA. The CDR3 DNA reads as TGCAGCGTTGACGGGACAGGGAGCAACAACAACTATGGCTACACCTTC. This gives the protein CSVDGTGSNNNYGYTF.